This is a list of T cell receptor beta chains from one sample in a study of control samples from healthy donors and cancer patients. Libraries were prepared by immunoSEQ multiplex PCR; TCRdb keeps only in-frame clonotypes and omits some of them. The table includes roughly 100,000 clones, roughly 92% detected once. Sequencing was done on a sample of blood. These receptor sequences come from a human donor in good health. The donor label of this sample is uncertain. CDR3s leave out the opening cysteine and the closing phenylalanine or tryptophan.

V,J,CDR3
TRBV6-6,TRBJ1-1,ASRRSDMDTEAF
TRBV11-2,TRBJ1-1,ASSYSGTGTEAF
TRBV19,TRBJ2-5,ASSIGGTSVETQY
TRBV7-5,TRBJ1-2,ARSFFPDRAQISYGYT
TRBV5-6,TRBJ2-3,ASTQGETQY
TRBV25-1,TRBJ1-4,ASSLGQGEYEKLF
TRBV4-2,TRBJ1-2,ASSPPGQNRYGYT
TRBV5-6,TRBJ2-2,ASSILPGAGELF
TRBV10-3,TRBJ2-1,AISEGQGGGNEQF
TRBV6-5,TRBJ1-2,ASSFHRGGYT
TRBV6-6,TRBJ2-1,ASSPASGGAAYNEQF
TRBV12-2,TRBJ1-1,ASRLVLNTEAF
TRBV27,TRBJ2-1,ASSLGGTAGEQF
TRBV2,TRBJ2-3,ASSEWNTDTQY
TRBV10-1,TRBJ2-1,ATTPGGAKNEQF
TRBV7-6,TRBJ1-5,ASSLGTGETLMPQH
TRBV6-6,TRBJ2-4,ASSYGGGIQY
TRBV27,TRBJ1-2,ASSLSRGSYGYT
TRBV6-5,TRBJ2-4,ASSRTRTDIQY
TRBV4-3,TRBJ2-5,ASSQDWGTSRETQY
TRBV12-3/TRBV12-4,TRBJ2-1,ASSRDRGYEQF
TRBV12-3/TRBV12-4,TRBJ1-5,ASSLSRGQPQH
TRBV25-1,TRBJ1-1,ASSEFEGGEAF
TRBV9,TRBJ1-6,ASSLNIRQFPPYSPLH
TRBV25-1,TRBJ1-1,ASSEFSGKGAEAF
TRBV9,TRBJ2-1,ASSLRGIAGGGNEQF
TRBV6-1,TRBJ1-6,ASSEGDSPLH
TRBV30,TRBJ1-2,AWSVSGDYGYT
TRBV19,TRBJ1-4,ASSVLSGQNEKLF
TRBV19,TRBJ2-2,ASEFRRGQDGELF
TRBV2,TRBJ2-1,ASSFNGMGDEQF
TRBV9,TRBJ2-1,ASSVVRTSGGGEQF
TRBV29-1,TRBJ2-1,SADSYNEQF
TRBV6-1,TRBJ1-3,ASSEGQEGNTIY
TRBV19,TRBJ1-1,ASNMGTEAF
TRBV7-2,TRBJ1-1,ASSKGQGPNTEAF
TRBV5-7,TRBJ1-1,ASSFPVNTEAF
TRBV7-6,TRBJ2-1,ASSLGGRASGSSSYNEQF
TRBV11-2,TRBJ2-5,ASSAPGLAGGETQY
TRBV7-9,TRBJ2-1,ASSPSGGPNEQF
TRBV28,TRBJ1-2,ASSRQIRQNYGYT
TRBV3-1/TRBV3-2,TRBJ1-1,ASSQRARTEAF
TRBV6-5,TRBJ1-3,ASSYSSGSGNTIY